The next 21 T cell receptor beta chains were all read from a single sample in a study of blood T cells in healthy people across ages. Alongside a J-beta primer mix, a sample-barcoded 5' primer served in a second PCR lasting about 7 to 12 cycles. Using its own MiXCR run on the 5' RACE reads, TCRdb lists one record per CDR3 protein. The sample shows over 1,500,000 distinct CDR3 sequences, 49% of them seen only once. The sequenced sample consisted of blood. The receptors come from a woman aged 40 to 49 in good health.

This clonotype appeared a few times. This chain connects TRBV5-1 to TRBJ2-7, with 10 bases identical to TRBD1. V was clipped by 0 bases and J by 0 bases; unmatched bases: 9. Germline CDR1 SGHRS, CDR2 YFSETQ. The CDR3 is 18 residues long. CDR3 protein: CASSLAGQGTTSSYEQYF. The CDR3 DNA reads TGCGCCAGCAGCTTGGCGGGACAGGGGACTACAAGCTCCTACGAGCAGTACTTC.

In the case of this clonotype: The junction departs from the called germline gene at one end, perhaps through a read error. The chain links TRBV20-1 to TRBJ2-1; TRBD2 aligns across 7 bases. This CDR3 is 17 amino acids long. Germline V gene lookup returns CDR1 DFQATT and CDR2 SNEGSKA (reference sequence). DNA for the CDR3: TGCAGTGCTAGAGCCTCCTCCCCGGGGAGGGCGGACAATAAGCAGTTCTTC. Its translation: CSARASSPGRADNKQFF.

A word on this clonotype: Mismatch with germline at one junction end may stem from a read error. V is TRBV7-7 and J is TRBJ2-1; D uncertain. The CDR3 is 13 residues long. Germline V gives CDR1 SSHAT, CDR2 FNYEAQ (reference sequence). The CDR3 loop reads CASSIWSGNEQFF. The CDR3, as DNA: TGTGCTAGCAGCATATGGTCGGGCAATGAGCAGTTCTTC.

The V gene is TRBV12-3 or TRBV12-4, the J gene TRBJ1-5; TRBD1 aligns across 8 bases. CDR3 length: 14 residues. Unmatched junction bases numbered 7, after V lost 5 bases and J lost 7 bases. The CDR3 region is CASSADRARQPQHF. For the CDR3, the DNA is TGTGCCAGCAGTGCGGACAGGGCGCGGCAGCCCCAGCATTTT.

The chain carries TRBV20-1 and TRBJ2-3, with D hard to call. With 3 bases removed from V and 3 bases from J, the gap between germline ends came to 13 bases. This CDR3 has 14 amino acids. Germline V gene data show CDR1 as DFQATT and CDR2 as SNEGSKA (reference sequence). CDR3 residues: CSASSTERTDTQYF. CDR3 DNA: TGCAGTGCTAGCTCTACAGAGCGAACAGATACGCAGTATTTT.

This rearrangement joins TRBV12-3 or TRBV12-4 to TRBJ2-3; possibly TRBD1 for D (6 bases). V was trimmed by 5 bases and J by 9 bases, leaving 12 bases between them. The CDR3 covers 12 residues. The CDR3 DNA follows: TGTGCCAGCAGTAAGGACAGTCAAACGCAGTATTTT. It is translated as CASSKDSQTQYF.

The chain combines TRBV5-5 with TRBJ2-3; D gene unclear. Deletions cut 0 bases from V and 6 bases from J, with 17 bases between. This CDR3 has 16 residues. The germline CDR1 and CDR2 sequences are SGHKS and YYEKEE (reference sequence). The CDR3 region is CASSLDGVHGGDTQYF. DNA of the CDR3: TGTGCCAGCAGCTTGGATGGAGTCCACGGTGGGGATACGCAGTATTTT. Variable domain in full (rest from reference TRBV5-5 and TRBJ2-3): DAGVTQSPTHLIKTRGQQVTLRCSPISGHKSVSWYQQVLGQGPQFIFQYYEKEERGRGNFPDRFSARQFPNYSSELNVNALLLGDSALYLCASSLDGVHGGDTQYFGPGTRLTVL.

The V and J genes are TRBV20-1 and TRBJ1-2; possibly TRBD1 for D (5 bases). Trimming removed 6 bases from V and 2 bases from J, with 16 bases in between. CDR1 is DFQATT, CDR2 SNEGSKA, per germline (reference sequence). CDR3 length equals 14 residues. CDR3 in amino acids: CSAIGWGQNYGYTF. CDR3 DNA: TGCAGTGCCATCGGGTGGGGCCAAAACTATGGCTACACCTTC.

The V gene is TRBV6-2 or TRBV6-3, the J gene TRBJ2-7; a possible D gene is TRBD1 (6 bases). Deletions cut 8 bases from V and 3 bases from J, with 17 bases between. The germline V gene encodes CDR1 MNHEY and CDR2 SVGEGT. The CDR3 runs to 14 residues. The CDR3 loop reads CASGTGRGNYEQYF. The CDR3 DNA sequence: TGTGCCAGCGGTACTGGAAGGGGGAACTACGAGCAGTACTTC.

This clonotype was detected a few times. V and J are TRBV6-5 and TRBJ2-7; 9 bases are a match to TRBD1. Trimming cost V 6 bases and J 3 bases; bases outside gene matches: 9. CDR3 length: 15 residues. Per germline, CDR1 MNHEY and CDR2 SVGAGI. The CDR3 DNA sequence: TGTGCCAGCAGGGAGATCCGGGACAGGGTCTACGAGCAGTACTTC. Amino acid sequence: CASREIRDRVYEQYF.

The chain recombines TRBV6-2 or TRBV6-3 with TRBJ2-7; D perhaps matches TRBD2 (5 bases). Germline lookup yields CDR1 MNHEY and CDR2 SVGEGT. Trimming left V 2 bases short and J 3 bases short, with 11 bases between. This CDR3 contains 14 residues. CDR3 in amino acids: CASSYNPGNYEQYF. As DNA, the CDR3 is TGTGCCAGCAGTTACAATCCCGGGAACTACGAGCAGTACTTC.

This clonotype was seen more than once but under ten times. This sequence joins TRBV29-1 and TRBJ1-2; D gene ambiguous. Deletions cut 4 bases from V and 7 bases from J, with 13 bases between. Germline CDR1 reads SQVTM; CDR2 reads ANQGSEA. CDR3 size: 12 residues. The CDR3 nucleotides are TGCAGCGTTGCGGCCGGGGTCAGTGGCTACACCTTC. Protein: CSVAAGVSGYTF.

The chain joins TRBV20-1 to TRBJ2-3; no definite D call. This CDR3 comprises 10 residues. Trimming took off 4 bases at V and 10 bases at J, with 9 bases between the two ends. Germline CDR1 is DFQATT and CDR2 is SNEGSKA (reference sequence). CDR3 sequence reads: CSAKEGAQYF. In nucleotides, the CDR3 is TGCAGTGCTAAAGAAGGTGCGCAGTATTTT.

The genes are TRBV9 and TRBJ2-2; a possible D gene is TRBD2 (6 bases). Trimming took off 4 bases at V and 3 bases at J, with 16 bases between the two ends. The CDR3 has 16 residues. CDR1 and CDR2 (germline): SGDLS, YYNGEE. CDR3 bases: TGTGCCAGCAGCAAACAGGAGGGGATCTACACCGGGGAGCTGTTTTTT. Amino acid sequence: CASSKQEGIYTGELFF.

This clonotype was seen a few times. The chain joins TRBV3-1 to TRBJ2-5; D may correspond to TRBD1 or TRBD2 (5 bases each). Germline V gene sequence: CDR1 LGHDT, CDR2 YNNKEL (reference sequence). V gave up 2 bases and J gave up 5 bases, with 12 bases separating them. This CDR3 contains 14 residues. CDR3 sequence: CASSQKGRVETQYF. CDR3 DNA sequence: TGTGCCAGCAGCCAAAAGGGACGTGTGGAGACCCAGTACTTC.

Here the CDR3 reads CATRNRDRSHGYTF. In DNA, the CDR3 is TGTGCCACCAGAAACAGGGATCGGAGCCATGGCTACACCTTC. The genes are TRBV15 and TRBJ1-2; possible D gene TRBD1, 6 bases. CDR1 is LNHNV, CDR2 YYDKDF, per germline (reference sequence). Trimming cost V 6 bases and J 6 bases, with 17 bases left between them. The CDR3 totals 14 residues.

The chain recombines TRBV20-1 with TRBJ1-1, with a possible D match to TRBD1 (5 bases). The V end was cut by 1 base, the J end by 1 base, with 13 bases between. The CDR3 consists of 15 residues. Germline CDR1 DFQATT, CDR2 SNEGSKA (reference sequence). This CDR3 reads CSARASGLSNTEAFF. For the CDR3, the DNA is TGCAGTGCTAGAGCTTCAGGGTTGTCGAACACTGAAGCTTTCTTT.

The V gene is TRBV5-1, the J gene TRBJ2-1; D is possibly TRBD1 (6 bases). Germline CDR1 and CDR2: SGHRS and YFSETQ. The V gene lost 4 bases and the J gene lost 9 bases, with 23 bases spanning the gap. This CDR3 spans 16 amino acids. The CDR3: CASSPRPRTDHIEQFF. In DNA, the CDR3 is TGCGCCAGCAGCCCTAGGCCTAGGACAGACCACATTGAGCAGTTCTTC. The full variable domain, completed using reference TRBV5-1 and TRBJ2-1, is KAGVTQTPRYLIKTRGQQVTLSCSPISGHRSVSWYQQTPGQGLQFLFEYFSETQRNKGNFPGRFSGRQFSNSRSEMNVSTLELGDSALYLCASSPRPRTDHIEQFFGPGTRLTVL.

The chain combines TRBV9 with TRBJ2-5; D is undetermined. The CDR3 consists of 14 residues. V lost 5 bases, J lost 0 bases, and 11 bases lay in between. Per the germline V gene, CDR1 is SGDLS and CDR2 is YYNGEE. The DNA of the CDR3 is TGTGCCAGCAGTCCTAGGACCAACCAAGAGACCCAGTACTTC. Translated, it gives CASSPRTNQETQYF.

Comment on this clonotype: At one of its ends the junction is not consistent with the germline gene, which may arise from a read error. This sequence joins TRBV15 and TRBJ1-2; no clear D gene. The CDR3 runs to 14 residues. Germline-derived CDR1 and CDR2 are LNHNV and YYDKDF (reference sequence). The CDR3 region has the DNA TGTGCCGCCAGCAGAGATAGGGCCGACTATGGCTACACCTTC. Its protein is CAASRDRADYGYTF.

This sequence joins TRBV7-2 and TRBJ2-1; 11 bases line up with TRBD1. Germline loops: CDR1 SGHTA, CDR2 FQGNSA. The CDR3 has 15 residues. With V trimmed by 5 bases and J by 8 bases, 8 bases remained unmatched. CDR3 coding DNA: TGTGCCAGCAGCCGCCTAGGACAGGGGGCTTATGAGCAGTTCTTC. This translates into CASSRLGQGAYEQFF.